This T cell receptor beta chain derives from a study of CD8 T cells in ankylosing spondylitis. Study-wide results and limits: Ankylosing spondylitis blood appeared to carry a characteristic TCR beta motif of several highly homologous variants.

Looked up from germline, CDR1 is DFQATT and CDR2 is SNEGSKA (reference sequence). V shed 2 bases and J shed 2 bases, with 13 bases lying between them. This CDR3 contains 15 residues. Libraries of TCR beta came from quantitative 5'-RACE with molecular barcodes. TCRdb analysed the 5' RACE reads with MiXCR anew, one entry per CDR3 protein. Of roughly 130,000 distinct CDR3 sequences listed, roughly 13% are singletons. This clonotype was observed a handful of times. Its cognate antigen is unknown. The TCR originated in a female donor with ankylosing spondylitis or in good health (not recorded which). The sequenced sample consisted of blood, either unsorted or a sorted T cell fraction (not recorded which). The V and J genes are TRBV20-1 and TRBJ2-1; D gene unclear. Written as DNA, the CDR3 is TGCAGTGCTAGACTGCGCGGAAGTACCTACAATGAGCAGTTCTTC. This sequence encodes CSARLRGSTYNEQFF.